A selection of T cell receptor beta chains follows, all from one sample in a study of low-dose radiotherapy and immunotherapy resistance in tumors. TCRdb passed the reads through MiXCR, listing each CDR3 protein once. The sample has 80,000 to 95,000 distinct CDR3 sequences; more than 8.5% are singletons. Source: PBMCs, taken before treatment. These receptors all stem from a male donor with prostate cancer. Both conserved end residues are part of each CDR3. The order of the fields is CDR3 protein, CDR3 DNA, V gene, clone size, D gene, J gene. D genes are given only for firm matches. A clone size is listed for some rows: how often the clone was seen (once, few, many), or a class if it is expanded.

CAITNRAGATDTQYF TGTGCCATCACTAACCGAGCGGGAGCGACAGATACGCAGTATTTT TRBV28 many TRBD2 TRBJ2-3
CASSNGGFGNQPQHF TGTGCCAGCAGCAACGGGGGGTTTGGGAATCAGCCCCAGCATTTT TRBV7-8 many NA TRBJ1-5
CASSLNASPGNTIYF TGTGCCAGCAGCTTAAACGCCTCCCCTGGAAACACCATATATTTT TRBV11-2 many NA TRBJ1-3
CASSFPTTHNSNQPQHF TGTGCCAGCAGTTTCCCAACCACGCACAATAGCAATCAGCCCCAGCATTTT TRBV28 many NA TRBJ1-5
CASSLGGGGTYEQYF TGTGCCAGCAGCCTCGGAGGGGGAGGGACCTACGAGCAGTACTTC TRBV3-1 many NA TRBJ2-7
CASKFTGGVYEQYF TGCGCCAGCAAATTCACAGGGGGCGTGTACGAGCAGTACTTC TRBV5-1 many TRBD1 TRBJ2-7
CASTVGLAGNNEQFF TGTGCCAGCACCGTGGGACTAGCGGGAAATAATGAGCAGTTCTTC TRBV28 many TRBD2 TRBJ2-1
CASSSLGVGIRFF TGTGCCAGCAGTTCCCTCGGGGTAGGGATCAGGTTCTTC TRBV28 NA NA TRBJ2-1
CASSLMKGNQPQHF TGTGCCAGCAGCCTTATGAAAGGCAATCAGCCCCAGCATTTT TRBV7-8 many NA TRBJ1-5
CASSSRTGNQPQHF TGTGCCAGCAGCTCCCGGACAGGAAATCAGCCCCAGCATTTT TRBV7-2 many TRBD1 TRBJ1-5
CAISESMPSRSTDTQYF TGTGCCATCAGTGAGTCGATGCCGAGCCGAAGCACAGATACGCAGTATTTT TRBV10-3 many NA TRBJ2-3
CASTADRGYNEQFF TGTGCCAGCACCGCTGACAGGGGATACAATGAGCAGTTCTTC TRBV3-1 many TRBD1 TRBJ2-1
CATSDGAGEETQYF TGTGCCACCAGTGATGGGGCGGGAGAAGAGACCCAGTACTTC TRBV24-1 many TRBD2 TRBJ2-5
CASSLERAENTGELFF TGTGCCAGCAGCTTAGAAAGGGCGGAGAACACCGGGGAGCTGTTTTTT TRBV7-3 many NA TRBJ2-2
CASSSRDGGYEQYF TGTGCCAGCAGCTCCCGGGACGGCGGCTACGAGCAGTACTTC TRBV7-2 many NA TRBJ2-7
CASSFDRNTEAFF TGTGCCAGCAGCTTCGACCGGAACACTGAAGCTTTCTTT TRBV12-3/TRBV12-4 many NA TRBJ1-1
CASSGLAGVGSSYNEQFF TGTGCCAGCAGTGGACTAGCGGGAGTGGGGAGCTCCTACAATGAGCAGTTCTTC TRBV2 NA TRBD2 TRBJ2-1
CASSLVGSGNEKLFF TGTGCCAGCAGCTTAGTCGGGAGTGGGAACGAAAAACTGTTTTTT TRBV7-8 many NA TRBJ1-4
CASSLAVNEQFF TGTGCCAGCAGTTTGGCGGTTAATGAGCAGTTCTTC TRBV12-3/TRBV12-4 many NA TRBJ2-1
CSARLAGYNEQFF TGCAGTGCTAGACTAGCGGGCTACAATGAGCAGTTCTTC TRBV20-1 many TRBD2 TRBJ2-1
CASSFQETNYGYTF TGTGCCAGCAGCTTTCAAGAAACTAACTATGGCTACACCTTC TRBV7-8 many NA TRBJ1-2
CASSSSGQGVTPPDTQYF TGCGCCAGCAGTTCCTCAGGACAGGGGGTTACCCCCCCAGATACGCAGTATTTT TRBV23-1 many TRBD1 TRBJ2-3
CASRPMGLAGADTQYF TGTGCCAGCAGGCCAATGGGACTAGCGGGAGCCGATACGCAGTATTTT TRBV28 few TRBD2 TRBJ2-3
CASSPTAARAKNIQYF TGTGCCAGCAGCCCAACGGCAGCTCGAGCCAAAAACATTCAGTACTTC TRBV5-6 many NA TRBJ2-4
CATSDLSAGAYNEQFF TGTGCCACCAGTGATTTGTCGGCGGGAGCGTACAATGAGCAGTTCTTC TRBV24-1 many TRBD2 TRBJ2-1
CASSFSASTDTQYF TGTGCCAGCAGCTTTAGTGCTAGCACAGATACGCAGTATTTT TRBV7-2 many NA TRBJ2-3
CASSLVADAYNEQFF TGCGCCAGCAGCTTGGTAGCCGACGCCTACAATGAGCAGTTCTTC TRBV5-1 many NA TRBJ2-1
CASGTGTSPVYEQYF TGTGCCAGCGGGACCGGGACTAGCCCCGTCTACGAGCAGTACTTC TRBV27 few TRBD2 TRBJ2-7
CASSREGTHSYEQYF TGCGCCAGCAGCCGAGAGGGGACCCACTCCTACGAGCAGTACTTC TRBV4-3 many NA TRBJ2-7
CASRLGSYNEQFF TGTGCCAGCCGACTGGGCTCCTACAATGAGCAGTTCTTC TRBV27 many NA TRBJ2-1
CASSRGTTNEKLFF TGTGCCAGCAGCCGAGGAACGACTAATGAAAAACTGTTTTTT TRBV14 many NA TRBJ1-4
CSVGQGNTEAFF TGCAGCGTTGGTCAGGGCAACACTGAAGCTTTCTTT TRBV29-1 many NA TRBJ1-1
CASSQVGGSSYEQYF TGCGCCAGCAGCCAAGTTGGAGGATCCTCCTACGAGCAGTACTTC TRBV4-3 many NA TRBJ2-7
CASTLNQRGSTDTQYF TGCGCCAGCACCCTGAACCAGCGGGGTAGCACAGATACGCAGTATTTT TRBV5-1 many TRBD2 TRBJ2-3
CATSDPDSYNEQFF TGTGCCACCAGTGACCCAGACTCCTACAATGAGCAGTTCTTC TRBV24-1 many NA TRBJ2-1
CATTGPYTDTQYF TGTGCCACTACCGGGCCATATACGGATACGCAGTATTTT TRBV19 many NA TRBJ2-3
CASTLEEGVSEQFF TGTGCCAGCACCCTCGAGGAGGGAGTAAGTGAGCAGTTCTTC TRBV12-3/TRBV12-4 many NA TRBJ2-1
CSASARREWNIQYF TGCAGTGCTAGTGCAAGGCGGGAGTGGAACATTCAGTACTTC TRBV20-1 many TRBD2 TRBJ2-4
CASSRTSGRGYEQYF TGTGCCAGCTCACGCACTAGCGGGAGAGGCTACGAGCAGTACTTC TRBV18 many TRBD2 TRBJ2-7
CASTDRAGPQHF TGTGCCAGTACCGACAGGGCAGGGCCCCAGCATTTT TRBV19 many TRBD1 TRBJ1-5
CASSAGTLNTEAFF TGTGCCAGCAGCGCCGGGACACTGAACACTGAAGCTTTCTTT TRBV9 many NA TRBJ1-1
CASSTGHYGYTF TGTGCCAGTAGTACAGGGCACTATGGCTACACCTTC TRBV19 many NA TRBJ1-2
CASSPGGLGYEQYF TGTGCCAGCAGTCCCGGGGGACTGGGTTACGAGCAGTACTTC TRBV12-3/TRBV12-4 many NA TRBJ2-7
CASSVGIGQAFF TGTGCCAGCAGCGTGGGGATCGGGCAAGCTTTCTTT TRBV5-8 many NA TRBJ1-1
CASSRQGTLYNEQFF TGTGCCAGCAGCCGCCAGGGGACTCTCTACAATGAGCAGTTCTTC TRBV3-1 few NA TRBJ2-1
CASTLGLASGGELFF TGTGCCAGTACTCTGGGACTAGCTTCGGGCGGGGAGCTGTTTTTT TRBV19 few TRBD2 TRBJ2-2
CASSQDLGYTGELFF TGTGCCAGCAGCCAAGATCTAGGGTACACCGGGGAGCTGTTTTTT TRBV14 many NA TRBJ2-2
CSASRGPSYNEQFF TGCAGTGCTAGCCGGGGCCCTTCCTACAATGAGCAGTTCTTC TRBV20-1 many NA TRBJ2-1
CASSPGATNEQFF TGTGCCAGCAGCCCGGGAGCAACCAATGAGCAGTTCTTC TRBV2 many NA TRBJ2-1
CASSDIGNNEQFF TGTGCCAGCAGTGACATAGGAAATAATGAGCAGTTCTTC TRBV25-1 many NA TRBJ2-1
CSARPNFRAIDYEQYF TGCAGTGCTAGACCTAATTTTAGAGCGATTGATTACGAGCAGTACTTC TRBV20-1 NA NA TRBJ2-7
CASRDRGLAGNEQFF TGTGCCAGCAGGGATAGGGGACTAGCTGGGAATGAGCAGTTCTTC TRBV28 NA TRBD2 TRBJ2-1
CASSYGQANSPLHF TGTGCCAGCAGTTACGGACAGGCTAATTCACCCCTCCACTTT TRBV6-2/TRBV6-3 many TRBD1 TRBJ1-6
CASSPGTSTNQETQYF TGCGCCAGCAGCCCGGGGACTAGCACCAACCAAGAGACCCAGTACTTC TRBV5-1 NA TRBD2 TRBJ2-5
CASSSGLASTDTQYF TGTGCCAGCAGTTCGGGACTAGCGAGCACAGATACGCAGTATTTT TRBV28 many TRBD2 TRBJ2-3
CASSGSYSGSYNEQFF TGTGCCAGCAGTGGATCTTATTCGGGATCCTACAATGAGCAGTTCTTC TRBV6-4 many NA TRBJ2-1
CSALPSGSLSNQPQHF TGCAGTGCTCTTCCCTCGGGATCCCTTAGCAATCAGCCCCAGCATTTT TRBV20-1 many NA TRBJ1-5